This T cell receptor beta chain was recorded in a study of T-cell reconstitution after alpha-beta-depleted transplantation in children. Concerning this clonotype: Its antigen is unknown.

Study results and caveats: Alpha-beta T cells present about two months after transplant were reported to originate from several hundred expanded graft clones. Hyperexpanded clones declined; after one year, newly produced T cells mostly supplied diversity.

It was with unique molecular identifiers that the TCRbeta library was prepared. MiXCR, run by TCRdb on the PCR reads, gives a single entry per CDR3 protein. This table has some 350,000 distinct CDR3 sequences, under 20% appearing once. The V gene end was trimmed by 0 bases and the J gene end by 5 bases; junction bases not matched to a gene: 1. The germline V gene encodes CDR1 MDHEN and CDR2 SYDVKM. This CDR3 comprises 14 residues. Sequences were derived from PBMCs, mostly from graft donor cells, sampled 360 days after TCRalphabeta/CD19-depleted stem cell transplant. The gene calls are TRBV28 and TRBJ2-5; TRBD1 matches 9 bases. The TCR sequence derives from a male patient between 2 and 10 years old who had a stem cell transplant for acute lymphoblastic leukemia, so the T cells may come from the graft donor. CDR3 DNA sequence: TGTGCCAGCAGTTTATGGGACAGGGGTGAGACCCAGTACTTC. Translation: CASSLWDRGETQYF.